The 32 T cell receptor beta chains given below trace back to one sample, sequenced in a study of cytomegalovirus exposure and HLA in healthy donors. The primer mix had 60 Vbeta and 13 Jbeta primers. The method was immunoSEQ multiplex PCR; TCRdb's version includes in-frame clones alone and lacks a portion of them. The repertoire includes 130,000 or so clones, around 8.5% of them detected once, and around 5.5% sits in the top ten. Sequencing was performed on PBMCs. All receptors derive from a man in his forties in good health and CMV-seronegative.

A few counts support this clone. The V gene is TRBV19, the J gene TRBJ1-4; the D gene is possibly TRBD1 (6 bases). Germline lookup yields CDR1 LNHDA and CDR2 SQIVND (reference sequence). The CDR3 loop spans 13 amino acids. The germline V and J ends were trimmed by 9 bases and 8 bases, with 16 bases remaining between them. The CDR3 nucleotides read TGTGCCAGCTTAGGGGGATTGAGCGAAAAACTGTTTTTT. Translating it yields CASLGGLSEKLFF.

This clone was seen only a few times. V is TRBV19 and J is TRBJ1-1, with TRBD1 identical over 12 bases. CDR1 and CDR2 from the germline V gene are LNHDA and SQIVND (reference sequence). The CDR3 runs 15 residues. Trimming cost V 10 bases and J 8 bases; bases outside gene matches: 14. The CDR3 reads CATAGTGGVGWEAFF. CDR3 DNA: TGTGCCACCGCCGGGACAGGGGGCGTCGGCTGGGAAGCTTTCTTT.

The chain joins TRBV30 to TRBJ2-7; 12 bases match TRBD1. Germline lookup yields CDR1 GTSNPN and CDR2 SVGIG (reference sequence). V gave up 2 bases and J gave up 7 bases; unmatched junction bases: 9. The CDR3 is made up of 15 amino acids. The CDR3 DNA follows: TGTGCCTGGAGTCCCCCGGGACAGGGGGCGGGGGAGCAGTACTTC. Translating it yields CAWSPPGQGAGEQYF.

The J gene is TRBJ2-2, the V gene TRBV18; a weak D match, TRBD1 (5 bases). The CDR3 runs to 14 residues. In germline, CDR1 is KGHSH, CDR2 LQKENI. The V gene lost 3 bases and the J gene lost 3 bases, with 8 bases spanning the gap. The CDR3 region has the DNA TGTGCCAGCTCACCCGGACACGACACCGGGGAGCTGTTTTTT. Amino acid sequence: CASSPGHDTGELFF.

This clone was seen a handful of times. The CDR3 ends on some other residue instead of the conserved phenylalanine or tryptophan, so this is likely a read error. V and J are TRBV6-1 and TRBJ1-2; D might be TRBD1 (5 bases). Germline V CDR1 and CDR2: MNHNS, SASEGT. V shed 3 bases and J shed 3 bases, with 14 bases lying between them. The CDR3 spans 15 residues. Here the CDR3 DNA reads TGTGCCAGCAGTGATCCCGGGACTGGGTACTATGGCTACACCCTC. This translates into CASSDPGTGYYGYTL.

A few counts support this clone. This sequence joins TRBV27 and TRBJ1-2; the D gene is possibly TRBD1 (6 bases). Trimming took 5 bases from V and 1 from J, leaving 8 bases between them. CDR3 length: 13 residues. Germline V gene sequence: CDR1 MNHEY, CDR2 SMNVEV (reference sequence). The CDR3 sequence is CASSRDNNYGYTF. In DNA, the CDR3 is TGTGCCAGCAGTCGGGACAATAACTATGGCTACACCTTC.

This clone appeared a few times. The chain uses TRBV7-9 and TRBJ2-7; no firm D call. CDR1 is SEHNR, CDR2 FQNEAQ, per germline (reference sequence). The V end was cut by 5 bases, the J end by 3 bases, with 8 bases between. There are 12 residues in the CDR3. In DNA, the CDR3 is TGTGCCAGCAGCGTAAAATTCTACGAGCAGTACTTC. This translates into CASSVKFYEQYF.

The gene calls are TRBV9 and TRBJ1-1; D call uncertain. V was trimmed by 0 bases and J by 5 bases, leaving 8 bases between them. Germline-derived CDR1 and CDR2 are SGDLS and YYNGEE. The CDR3 has 13 amino acids. This CDR3 is CASSVGRRTEAFF. The DNA of the CDR3 is TGTGCCAGCAGCGTAGGGAGAAGGACTGAAGCTTTCTTT.

The chain combines TRBV6-5 with TRBJ2-1, with TRBD2 as a possible D gene (6 bases). Germline V gives CDR1 MNHEY, CDR2 SVGAGI. The CDR3 runs 16 residues. V gave up 2 bases and J gave up 0 bases, with 11 bases separating them. The CDR3 DNA reads TGTGCCAGCAGTTACGGGTTCGGGGGCTCCTACAATGAGCAGTTCTTC. Protein product: CASSYGFGGSYNEQFF.

The rearrangement joins TRBV30 to TRBJ2-3; 12 bases map to TRBD2. This CDR3 spans 13 amino acids. The germline gives CDR1 GTSNPN, CDR2 SVGIG (reference sequence). Unmatched junction bases numbered 6, after V lost 5 bases and J lost 9 bases. The DNA for the CDR3 is TGTGCCTGGGGACTAGCGGGGCCCCGGACGCAGTATTTT. Translated, it gives CAWGLAGPRTQYF.

V usage is TRBV7-8 and J usage is TRBJ1-5; maybe TRBD1 (5 bases). The CDR3 covers 13 residues. Trimming took 5 bases from V and 4 from J, leaving 9 bases between them. Germline values: CDR1 SGHVS, CDR2 FQNEAQ. DNA for the CDR3: TGTGCCAGCAGCATTCAGGGAAATCAGCCCCAGCATTTT. It encodes CASSIQGNQPQHF.

This rearrangement joins TRBV7-9 to TRBJ1-1; 9 bases are a match to TRBD1. Trimming removed 0 bases from V and 5 bases from J; junction bases left unmatched: 10. CDR1 SEHNR and CDR2 FQNEAQ come from the germline V gene (reference sequence). CDR3 length: 17 amino acids. The CDR3 coding sequence is TGTGCCAGCAGCTTAGCCCCGGGACAGGGTATGGTGACTGAAGCTTTCTTT. This translates into CASSLAPGQGMVTEAFF. The full variable domain, rest sourced from reference TRBV7-9 and TRBJ1-1, is DTGVSQNPRHKITKRGQNVTFRCDPISEHNRLYWYRQTLGQGPEFLTYFQNEAQLEKSRLLSDRFSAERPKGSFSTLEIQRTEQGDSAMYLCASSLAPGQGMVTEAFFGQGTRLTVV.

The sample holds a few counts of this clone. The chain recombines TRBV7-8 with TRBJ2-2; 9 positions match TRBD2. The CDR3 consists of 17 residues. V shed 0 bases, J shed 3 bases, and the junction held 5 bases outside the gene matches. The germline gives CDR1 SGHVS, CDR2 FQNEAQ. The CDR3 DNA is TGTGCCAGCAGCTTAGCGGTGGCGGGGGGGCACACCGGGGAGCTGTTTTTT. The encoded protein is CASSLAVAGGHTGELFF.

The chain has TRBV7-2 and TRBJ1-4; no clear D gene. The V gene lost 0 bases and the J gene lost 3 bases, with 14 bases spanning the gap. CDR1 and CDR2 from the germline V gene are SGHTA and FQGNSA. The CDR3 extends over 17 amino acids. CDR3 in DNA: TGTGCCAGCAGCTTAGCGGGTTCGGGTTCAGCTAATGAAAAACTGTTTTTT. This codes for CASSLAGSGSANEKLFF.

This clone has only a few counts. This chain links TRBV10-3 with TRBJ2-5; tentative D call: TRBD1 (5 bases). The CDR3 spans 13 residues. The V gene lost 3 bases and the J gene lost 5 bases, with 10 bases spanning the gap. The germline CDR1 and CDR2 sequences are ENHRY and SYGVKD. CDR3 sequence (DNA): TGTGCCATCAGTGAACAGGACGGGGAGACCCAGTACTTC. Its translation is CAISEQDGETQYF.

The J gene is TRBJ1-4, the V gene TRBV28, with a possible D match to TRBD1 (5 bases). The CDR3 is 16 amino acids. V lost 9 bases to trimming and J lost 0 bases, with 17 bases between them. The germline V gene encodes CDR1 MDHEN and CDR2 SYDVKM. As DNA, the CDR3 is TGTGCCAGTCGCGGGGGAATAAGAGCAACTAATGAAAAACTGTTTTTT. It encodes CASRGGIRATNEKLFF.

The rearrangement uses TRBV25-1 and TRBJ2-2; D remains unclear. This CDR3 contains 12 residues. The V end was cut by 4 bases, the J end by 7 bases, with 7 bases between. Germline values: CDR1 MGHDK, CDR2 SYGVNS. CDR3 sequence (DNA): TGTGCCAGCAGTGGGCCACGCGGGGAGCTGTTTTTT. Protein sequence: CASSGPRGELFF.

This clone occurred a few times. The rearrangement uses TRBV2 and TRBJ1-5, with D possibly TRBD1 on 5 matching bases. Germline values: CDR1 SNHLY, CDR2 FYNNEI. This CDR3 has 15 amino acids. Trimming took 6 bases from V and 0 from J, leaving 12 bases between them. In nucleotides, the CDR3 is TGTGCCAGCAGAATCGACAGAAATAGCAATCAGCCCCAGCATTTT. Residues: CASRIDRNSNQPQHF. The entire variable domain, with the rest obtained from reference TRBV2 and TRBJ1-5, is as follows: EPEVTQTPSHQVTQMGQEVILRCVPISNHLYFYWYRQILGQKVEFLVSFYNNEISEKSEIFDDQFSVERPDGSNFTLKIRSTKLEDSAMYFCASRIDRNSNQPQHFGDGTRLSIL.

This chain connects TRBV6-6 to TRBJ1-4; 10 bases match TRBD1. Germline CDR1 and CDR2: MNHNY and SVGAGI (reference sequence). The CDR3 contains 14 residues. After removal of 6 bases from V and 8 bases from J, the junction contained 6 bases not matched to a gene. The CDR3 DNA sequence: TGTGCCAGCAGCACCGGGACAGGGGAGGAAAAACTGTTTTTT. Protein product: CASSTGTGEEKLFF.

The chain is built from TRBV7-2 and TRBJ2-1; no clear D. The CDR3 has 13 residues. In germline, CDR1 is SGHTA, CDR2 FQGNSA. V lost 2 bases, J lost 3 bases, and 5 bases lay in between. The CDR3 DNA reads TGTGCCAGCAGCTTACCTCTCTACAATGAGCAGTTCTTC. Translated: CASSLPLYNEQFF.

This clone was observed a few times. The chain links TRBV19 to TRBJ1-6; the D gene is possibly TRBD1 (6 bases). V lost 5 bases and J lost 8, with 13 bases in between. CDR1 and CDR2 from the germline V gene are LNHDA and SQIVND (reference sequence). The CDR3 is made up of 14 amino acids. CDR3 bases: TGTGCCAGTAGTTCGATGACAGGATATTCACCCCTCCACTTT. This encodes CASSSMTGYSPLHF.

This clone was seen a few times. The J gene is TRBJ1-1, the V gene TRBV5-4; no clear D. The germline V gene has CDR1 SGHNT and CDR2 YYREEE (reference sequence). V dropped 7 bases and J dropped 0 bases, with 10 bases sitting between them. There are 13 residues in the CDR3. CDR3 DNA: TGTGCCAGCTCTGAGAATATGAACACTGAAGCTTTCTTT. Translation gives CASSENMNTEAFF. Drawing the rest from reference TRBV5-4 and TRBJ1-1, the complete variable domain is ETGVTQSPTHLIKTRGQQVTLRCSSQSGHNTVSWYQQALGQGPQFIFQYYREEENGRGNFPPRFSGLQFPNYSSELNVNALELDDSALYLCASSENMNTEAFFGQGTRLTVV.

This clone was counted only a few times. The chain links TRBV30 to TRBJ1-3, with D maybe TRBD1 (6 bases). The V and J ends lost 0 bases and 4 bases respectively, with 13 bases between them. The V gene's germline CDR1 is GTSNPN and CDR2 SVGIG (reference sequence). The CDR3 contains 15 residues. The CDR3 DNA reads as TGTGCCTGGAGTGTACGGGGACACCCAGGAAACACCATATATTTT. Its translation: CAWSVRGHPGNTIYF.

A remark on this clone: This sample includes further DNA sequences coding for the same CDR3. The V gene is TRBV14, the J gene TRBJ1-1, with TRBD1 as a possible D gene (5 bases). This CDR3 has 12 residues. CDR1 and CDR2 (germline): SGHDN, FVKESK. Trimming removed 4 bases from V and 10 bases from J, with 13 bases in between. CDR3 coding DNA: TGTGCCAGCAGCCTTCACGGGGGGAGAGCTTTCTTT. Its translation is CASSLHGGRAFF.

J is TRBJ2-3 and V is TRBV7-9; D remains unclear. Germline-derived CDR1 and CDR2 are SEHNR and FQNEAQ (reference sequence). The V end was cut by 7 bases, the J end by 4 bases, with 24 bases between. CDR3 length: 17 amino acids. DNA for the CDR3: TGTGCCAGCACCAAAACCCCTGTTAGCCTCCACGCAGATACGCAGTATTTT. Amino acids: CASTKTPVSLHADTQYF.

Points on this clone: The same CDR3 arises from other DNA sequences in this sample as well. The chain is built from TRBV10-3 and TRBJ2-4; no clear D gene. Germline V gene lookup returns CDR1 ENHRY and CDR2 SYGVKD. Trimming shortened V by 4 bases and J by 5 bases, and 12 bases separated the two germline ends. CDR3 length equals 14 residues. CDR3 amino acids: CAISGSVDENIQYF. The DNA of the CDR3 is TGTGCCATCAGTGGATCGGTAGATGAAAACATTCAGTACTTC.

This clone was detected only a few times. This sequence joins TRBV4-1 and TRBJ2-3, with TRBD2 as a possible D gene (8 bases). CDR1 is MGHRA, CDR2 YSYEKL, per germline. V shed 4 bases and J shed 2 bases, with 31 bases lying between them. This CDR3 comprises 21 residues. The CDR3 reads CASSREGDSKSSGGYTDTQYF. The DNA of the CDR3 is TGCGCCAGCAGCCGTGAGGGGGACAGCAAGTCCAGCGGGGGTTACACAGATACGCAGTATTTT.

The chain recombines TRBV7-9 with TRBJ2-5, with D hard to call. CDR1 is SEHNR and CDR2 is FQNEAQ in the germline V gene (reference sequence). Trimming removed 1 base at V and 1 base at J, with 7 bases between. The CDR3 is 14 residues long. The CDR3 loop reads CASSLVGPQETQYF. The DNA for the CDR3 is TGTGCCAGCAGCTTAGTTGGGCCCCAAGAGACCCAGTACTTC.

The rearrangement joins TRBV9 to TRBJ1-1; the match to TRBD1 covers 8 bases. The junction had 6 bases not matched to a gene; V was cut back by 4 bases and J by 1 base. The CDR3 runs to 15 residues. Germline V gene sequence: CDR1 SGDLS, CDR2 YYNGEE. The CDR3 DNA reads as TGTGCCAGCAGCATCTCCGGGACAGGGAACACTGAAGCTTTCTTT. Its translation is CASSISGTGNTEAFF.

V and J are TRBV2 and TRBJ2-5; 8 nucleotides agree with TRBD1. Germline loops: CDR1 SNHLY, CDR2 FYNNEI. The CDR3 runs to 14 residues. J lost 5 bases, V lost 4 bases, and 6 bases had no gene match. CDR3 bases: TGTGCCAGCAGTGGACAGGGGTTGGGGGAGACCCAGTACTTC. Its translation is CASSGQGLGETQYF.

The chain has TRBV30 and TRBJ2-1; 9 bases are shared with TRBD1. Germline CDR1 GTSNPN, CDR2 SVGIG (reference sequence). Unmatched junction bases numbered 1, after V lost 4 bases and J lost 3 bases. The CDR3 length is 13 residues. The CDR3 sequence: CAWKGQGYNEQFF. In DNA form, the CDR3 reads TGTGCCTGGAAGGGACAGGGCTACAATGAGCAGTTCTTC.

The V call is TRBV11-2, the J call TRBJ2-7; 11 positions match TRBD1. V lost 5 bases and J lost 2; bases outside the gene matches: 5. The CDR3 consists of 15 residues. Germline V gene data show CDR1 as SGHAT and CDR2 as FQNNGV. Here the CDR3 DNA reads TGTGCCAGCAGCAGAGGACAGGGGGCGACCTACGAGCAGTACTTC. Amino acid sequence: CASSRGQGATYEQYF.